Following are 23 T cell receptor beta chains from one sample sequenced in a study of blood T cell repertoires in COVID-19 (dated by TCRdb to the early 2020s). Preparation of the library involved the immunoSEQ multiplex PCR assay. Sourced from immuneACCESS, this table was stored by TCRdb with only in-frame sequences that have V and J called. A share of the clones is absent; for the studies checked, an unresolved V gene accounts for under half, and the remainder has no known explanation. The sample data list 150,000 to 200,000 clones, and 88% of these were observed just once. The top ten constitute roughly 9% of the sample. The sequenced sample consisted of PBMCs or T cells enriched from blood (not recorded which). The receptor source for this set is a woman between 18 and 30 years old who had recovered from COVID-19.

As for this clone: The sample has other DNA sequences that encode this CDR3 too. The J gene is TRBJ2-7, the V gene TRBV19; TRBD1 matches at 9 bases. This CDR3 region has 15 residues. Germline lookup yields CDR1 LNHDA and CDR2 SQIVND (reference sequence). The junction had 9 bases not matched to a gene; V was cut back by 7 bases and J by 2 bases. The CDR3 DNA is TGTGCCAGTACCAGGCCGGGACAGGGCCCCTACGAGCAGTACTTC. This translates into CASTRPGQGPYEQYF.

The chain uses TRBV7-2 and TRBJ2-2; weak D call: TRBD2 (5 bases). The germline gives CDR1 SGHTA, CDR2 FQGNSA. V lost 1 base to trimming and J lost 1 base, with 7 bases between them. The CDR3 sequence is 15 residues long. The CDR3, as DNA: TGTGCCAGCAGCTTAGGAGGGTTGAACACCGGGGAGCTGTTTTTT. This translates into CASSLGGLNTGELFF.

The genes are TRBV23-1 and TRBJ2-7; 7 bases fit TRBD2. TRBV23-1 is identified as an open reading frame with a role that is uncertain. This CDR3 has 14 amino acids. The ends lost 3 bases at V and 4 bases at J; junction bases unmatched: 6. DNA of the CDR3: TGCGCCAGCAGTCATCGCGGGAGTCGGTACGAGCAGTACTTC. It is translated as CASSHRGSRYEQYF.

V is TRBV15 and J is TRBJ2-1; TRBD2 matches at 8 bases. Germline assignment: CDR1 LNHNV and CDR2 YYDKDF (reference sequence). The CDR3 is 17 residues long. The V segment lost 3 bases and the J segment 9 bases; nucleotides outside the gene matches: 16. CDR3 nucleotides: TGTGCCACCAGCAGCTCCCTCTTGCAAATAGCGGGGACTGAGCAGTTCTTC. It encodes CATSSSLLQIAGTEQFF.

This clone has only a few counts. This sequence joins TRBV4-3 and TRBJ2-1; TRBD2 might be the D (5 bases). Trimming left V 0 bases short and J 6 bases short, with 15 bases between. Germline V gives CDR1 LGHNA, CDR2 YSLEER. This CDR3 contains 16 residues. DNA of the CDR3: TGCGCCAGCAGCCAAGATGGTCCGGCGAGCGGCAATGAGCAGTTCTTC. Protein product: CASSQDGPASGNEQFF.

The chain combines TRBV7-9 with TRBJ2-1; the D gene is possibly TRBD1 (5 bases). Germline V gene data show CDR1 as SEHNR and CDR2 as FQNEAQ (reference sequence). Trimming pared 5 bases from V and 0 bases from J, leaving 17 bases between. This CDR3 has 17 amino acids. CDR3 sequence reads: CASSLLQTASSYNEQFF. Here the CDR3 DNA reads TGTGCCAGCAGCCTACTGCAGACAGCGAGCTCCTACAATGAGCAGTTCTTC.

The rearrangement links TRBV6-2 or TRBV6-3 to TRBJ2-5; 8 bases align to TRBD2. This CDR3 region has 18 residues. The V gene's germline CDR1 is MNHEY and CDR2 SVGEGT. The V segment lost 3 bases and the J segment 1 base; nucleotides outside the gene matches: 13. The DNA of the CDR3 is TGTGCCAGCAGTTATCCCCTCGTCGAGCGGGAGACCCAAGAGACCCAGTACTTC. Translation gives CASSYPLVERETQETQYF.

This chain connects TRBV5-6 to TRBJ1-1, with 8 bases aligning to TRBD1. This CDR3 comprises 18 residues. With 1 base clipped from V and 3 bases from J, the junction kept 14 bases outside the gene matches. Germline V gives CDR1 SGHDT, CDR2 YYEEEE. In DNA form, the CDR3 reads TGTGCCAGCAGCTTGTTAGGGGGCCCAGGGGGCGTCTACACTGAAGCTTTCTTT. It translates to CASSLLGGPGGVYTEAFF. Filled out from reference TRBV5-6 and TRBJ1-1, the complete variable domain reads DAGVTQSPTHLIKTRGQQVTLRCSPKSGHDTVSWYQQALGQGPQFIFQYYEEEERQRGNFPDRFSGHQFPNYSSELNVNALLLGDSALYLCASSLLGGPGGVYTEAFFGQGTRLTVV.

The J gene is TRBJ1-2, the V gene TRBV7-2; D perhaps matches TRBD1 (6 bases). The CDR3 sequence is 13 residues long. V lost 3 bases and J lost 4, with 9 bases in between. The V gene's germline CDR1 is SGHTA and CDR2 FQGNSA. As DNA, the CDR3 is TGTGCCAGCAGCTTTCAGGGGCTCTATGGCTACACCTTC. It codes for CASSFQGLYGYTF.

This chain joins TRBV2 and TRBJ2-3, with D tentatively TRBD2 (6 bases). This CDR3 has 15 amino acids. Germline assignment: CDR1 SNHLY and CDR2 FYNNEI. V lost 5 bases and J lost 0, with 12 bases in between. The chain's CDR3 is CASSRLAPSTDTQYF. The CDR3 DNA reads as TGTGCCAGCAGTCGGCTAGCGCCTAGCACAGATACGCAGTATTTT.

This clone was seen just once. The chain links TRBV25-1 to TRBJ2-1, with 15 bases identical to TRBD2. The CDR3 sequence is 17 residues long. Unmatched junction bases numbered 9, after V lost 8 bases and J lost 4 bases. Germline V gene sequence: CDR1 MGHDK, CDR2 SYGVNS. The CDR3 DNA follows: TGTGCCAGCTCCCTGGGACTAGCGGGAGGATCATACAATGAGCAGTTCTTC. Translation gives CASSLGLAGGSYNEQFF. Looking up the rest from reference TRBV25-1 and TRBJ2-1 gives the full variable domain: EADIYQTPRYLVIGTGKKITLECSQTMGHDKMYWYQQDPGMELHLIHYSYGVNSTEKGDLSSESTVSRIRTEHFPLTLESARPSHTSQYLCASSLGLAGGSYNEQFFGPGTRLTVL.

The chain has TRBV29-1 and TRBJ2-1; D remains ambiguous. The CDR3 is made up of 11 amino acids. Trimming shortened V by 7 bases and J by 6 bases, and 10 bases separated the two germline ends. Germline CDR1 is SQVTM and CDR2 is ANQGSEA. The CDR3 coding sequence is TGCAGCGGGAGTTGGTCCAATGAGCAGTTCTTC. Protein sequence: CSGSWSNEQFF.

The chain employs TRBV18 and TRBJ2-7; 11 nucleotides line up with TRBD1. With V trimmed by 6 bases and J by 4 bases, 8 bases remained unmatched. The CDR3 is made up of 15 amino acids. Germline CDR1 reads KGHSH; CDR2 reads LQKENI. DNA for the CDR3: TGTGCCAGCTCCAAAACCGGGACAGGGGGGTACGAGCAGTACTTC. Its translation: CASSKTGTGGYEQYF.

The chain couples TRBV5-4 to TRBJ1-1, with D tentatively TRBD1 (6 bases). There are 14 residues in the CDR3. CDR1 and CDR2 from the germline V gene are SGHNT and YYREEE (reference sequence). Trimming shortened V by 3 bases and J by 4 bases, and 13 bases separated the two germline ends. The CDR3 region has the DNA TGTGCCAGCAGCTGGGGCAGGGGCGGCACTGAAGCTTTCTTT. Translation: CASSWGRGGTEAFF.

V gene TRBV6-1 combines with J gene TRBJ2-5, with 7 nucleotides matching TRBD1. The CDR3 runs 13 residues. The germline V gene encodes CDR1 MNHNS and CDR2 SASEGT. Germline trimming cut 1 base from V and 11 bases from J; bases unmatched to any gene: 7. CDR3 nucleotide sequence: TGTGCCAGCAGTGAAGTTAGGAGCAGGGGGCAGTACTTC. Residues: CASSEVRSRGQYF.

This clone was observed a few times. Within the sample, other DNA sequences also encode this same CDR3. V usage is TRBV5-1 and J usage is TRBJ2-7, with TRBD1 matching over 7 bases. From germline, CDR1 is SGHRS and CDR2 YFSETQ. The CDR3 is 14 residues long. V was clipped by 0 bases and J by 0 bases; unmatched bases: 0. The CDR3 is CASSLGDSSYEQYF. CDR3 DNA: TGCGCCAGCAGCTTGGGGGACAGCTCCTACGAGCAGTACTTC.

J is TRBJ1-2 and V is TRBV7-8; 7 bases are a match to TRBD1. V shed 3 bases, J shed 5 bases, and the junction held 9 bases outside the gene matches. This CDR3 is 15 amino acids long. Germline CDR1 reads SGHVS; CDR2 reads FQNEAQ. The CDR3 nucleotides read TGTGCCAGCAGCTTGTTTGAGGGGGCAGGATATGGCTACACCTTC. It specifies CASSLFEGAGYGYTF.

This chain links TRBV7-9 with TRBJ2-1, with 7 nucleotides matching TRBD2. The CDR3 loop spans 12 amino acids. With V trimmed by 6 bases and J by 10 bases, 6 bases remained unmatched. Germline V gene data show CDR1 as SEHNR and CDR2 as FQNEAQ (reference sequence). CDR3 bases: TGTGCCAGCAGGCCACCGGGACTAGAGCAGTTCTTC. Residues: CASRPPGLEQFF. Filled out from reference TRBV7-9 and TRBJ2-1, the complete variable domain reads DTGVSQNPRHKITKRGQNVTFRCDPISEHNRLYWYRQTLGQGPEFLTYFQNEAQLEKSRLLSDRFSAERPKGSFSTLEIQRTEQGDSAMYLCASRPPGLEQFFGPGTRLTVL.

This clone has a single count. The CDR3 nucleotides read TGTGCCAGCAGTGACGTAGGGAGGGACGGGAGAAACACCGGGGAGCTGTTTTTT. Translation gives CASSDVGRDGRNTGELFF. The chain employs TRBV2 and TRBJ2-2, with 7 bases identical to TRBD2. CDR1 SNHLY and CDR2 FYNNEI come from the germline V gene. The junction had 12 bases not matched to a gene; V was cut back by 3 bases and J by 2 bases. The CDR3 consists of 18 residues.

This rearrangement joins TRBV9 to TRBJ1-2; TRBD1 aligns across 8 bases. J was trimmed by 2 bases and V by 3 bases; bases with no gene match: 3. Germline V gene sequence: CDR1 SGDLS, CDR2 YYNGEE. The CDR3 is made up of 14 amino acids. As DNA, the CDR3 is TGTGCCAGCAGCGCAGGGGGCGTAAACTATGGCTACACCTTC. Its translation is CASSAGGVNYGYTF.

The J gene is TRBJ2-2, the V gene TRBV18; D not certain. The CDR3 is 13 residues long. Germline-derived CDR1 and CDR2 are KGHSH and LQKENI. V lost 6 bases and J 3 bases, leaving 8 bases between the germline ends. The CDR3 sequence: CASSRPDTGELFF. In nucleotides, the CDR3 is TGTGCCAGCTCCAGGCCCGACACCGGGGAGCTGTTTTTT.

The V gene is TRBV5-1, the J gene TRBJ2-1; 8 bases are shared with TRBD2. The germline V gene encodes CDR1 SGHRS and CDR2 YFSETQ. The ends lost 2 bases at V and 5 bases at J; junction bases unmatched: 3. The CDR3 is 14 residues long. CDR3 nucleotide sequence: TGCGCCAGCAGCTTAACTAGCGGAAACAATGAGCAGTTCTTC. Protein: CASSLTSGNNEQFF.

The genes are TRBV10-3 and TRBJ2-3; 8 bases are shared with TRBD1. J lost 1 base, V lost 4 bases, and 10 bases had no gene match. Germline CDR1 and CDR2: ENHRY and SYGVKD. The CDR3 consists of 17 residues. DNA for the CDR3: TGTGCCATCAGTGCACCTACCGGGACAGGACGCACAGATACGCAGTATTTT. The encoded protein is CAISAPTGTGRTDTQYF.